The rows below give T cell receptor beta chains drawn from one sample of a study of blood T cell repertoires in COVID-19. The assay was immunoSEQ multiplex PCR, and TCRdb's table has in-frame clones only and misses some. The data hold 100,000 to 150,000 clones, with 88% observed a single time. The sample was peripheral blood. These receptors all come from a woman of 80 years or more with acute or convalescent COVID-19. Each CDR3 is given with its conserved first and last residue. D genes are given only for firm matches. Clone size appears in some rows only: once, few, many, or a class for an expanded clone.

V gene,CDR3 length,J gene,clone size,D gene,CDR3 protein,CDR3 DNA
TRBV5-1,17,TRBJ2-1,.,TRBD2,CASSFPKGLAGGNEQFF,TGCGCCAGCAGCTTCCCAAAGGGGCTAGCGGGAGGGAATGAGCAGTTCTTC
TRBV4-2,17,TRBJ1-2,.,TRBD1,CASSQATSPGTGGFQTF,TGTGCCAGCAGCCAAGCGACTTCCCCCGGGACAGGGGGCTTTCAGACCTTC
TRBV15,18,TRBJ2-1,.,TRBD2,CATSRDLGASGVLNEQFF,TGTGCCACCAGCAGAGACCTAGGGGCTAGCGGGGTATTAAATGAGCAGTTCTTC
TRBV7-9,15,TRBJ2-1,.,.,CASSLEARSYNEQFF,TGTGCCAGCAGCTTAGAAGCACGCTCCTACAATGAGCAGTTCTTC
TRBV2,12,TRBJ2-7,.,TRBD1,CASRWDSYEQYF,TGTGCCAGCAGGTGGGACAGTTACGAGCAGTACTTC
TRBV19,15,TRBJ2-1,.,TRBD2,CASSIAAGVHNEQFF,TGTGCCAGTAGTATTGCGGCGGGAGTCCACAATGAGCAGTTCTTC
TRBV29-1,11,TRBJ2-5,.,.,CSVEGLETQYF,TGCAGCGTTGAAGGGCTGGAGACCCAGTACTTC
TRBV28,15,TRBJ2-7,.,TRBD1,CASSSTYLPGQGSRF,TGTGCCAGCAGTTCGACATACTTACCGGGACAGGGAAGTCGCTTC
TRBV5-1,15,TRBJ2-3,.,TRBD2,CASSPGLADTDTQYF,TGCGCCAGCAGCCCGGGACTAGCGGACACAGATACGCAGTATTTT
TRBV28,17,TRBJ1-4,.,.,CASSPTSHGWLNEKLFF,TGTGCCAGCAGTCCTACAAGTCACGGGTGGTTAAATGAAAAACTGTTTTTT
TRBV5-1,13,TRBJ2-2,.,.,CASSIRQSGELFF,TGCGCCAGCAGCATTCGACAATCCGGGGAGCTGTTTTTT
TRBV6-5,11,TRBJ2-3,.,.,CASAASDTQYF,TGTGCCAGCGCAGCGTCAGATACGCAGTATTTT
TRBV19,17,TRBJ1-5,.,.,CASSSPKRGMSNQPQHF,TGTGCCAGTAGTAGCCCTAAAAGGGGGATGAGCAATCAGCCCCAGCATTTT
TRBV18,17,TRBJ1-2,.,TRBD1,CASSPLGQGAVNYGYTF,TGTGCCAGCTCACCACTGGGACAGGGGGCGGTTAACTATGGCTACACCTTC
TRBV7-9,16,TRBJ1-1,few,TRBD1,CASSLGTGGSNTEAFF,TGTGCCAGCAGCTTAGGGACAGGGGGTAGTAACACTGAAGCTTTCTTT
TRBV18,16,TRBJ2-6,.,TRBD1,CASSPDRPSGANVLTF,TGTGCCAGCTCACCGGACAGGCCCTCTGGGGCCAACGTCCTGACTTTC
TRBV5-1,13,TRBJ1-1,.,.,CASSTAMNTEAFF,TGCGCCAGTTCGACAGCCATGAACACTGAAGCTTTCTTT
TRBV2,14,TRBJ2-7,.,TRBD1,CASRTGTGRREQYF,TGTGCCAGCAGAACCGGGACAGGGCGGCGGGAGCAGTACTTC
TRBV3-1/TRBV3-2,14,TRBJ1-3,.,.,CASSQGAWGNTIYF,TGTGCCAGCAGCCAAGGGGCCTGGGGAAACACCATATATTTT
TRBV19,13,TRBJ2-7,.,TRBD2,CASKKRGAYEQYF,TGTGCCAGTAAGAAGCGGGGGGCCTACGAGCAGTACTTC
TRBV11-2,16,TRBJ2-2,.,TRBD2,CASSLEASGITGELFF,TGTGCCAGCAGCTTAGAGGCCAGCGGGATCACCGGGGAGCTGTTTTTT
TRBV3-1/TRBV3-2,14,TRBJ1-2,.,TRBD1,CASSRQGGAYGYTF,TGTGCCAGCAGCCGTCAAGGGGGCGCCTATGGCTACACCTTC
TRBV7-8,13,TRBJ1-1,.,.,CASSLGANTEAFF,TGTGCCAGCAGCTTAGGGGCGAACACTGAAGCTTTCTTT
TRBV5-1,15,TRBJ2-2,.,TRBD2,CASSTAGGHTGELFF,TGCGCCAGCAGCACAGCGGGGGGGCACACCGGGGAGCTGTTTTTT
TRBV29-1,14,TRBJ2-7,.,.,CSVYLSDSTYEQYF,TGCAGCGTTTATCTGTCCGATTCTACCTACGAGCAGTACTTC
TRBV7-6,14,TRBJ2-5,.,.,CASSLEGYAETQYF,TGTGCCAGCAGCTTAGAGGGGTACGCGGAGACCCAGTACTTC
TRBV5-1,13,TRBJ1-2,.,TRBD1,CASSDRGLYGYTF,TGCGCCAGCAGCGACAGGGGACTCTATGGCTACACCTTC
TRBV5-1,16,TRBJ2-3,.,TRBD2,CASSLEAGGPTDTQYF,TGCGCCAGCAGCTTGGAAGCGGGAGGGCCCACAGATACGCAGTATTTT
TRBV19,14,TRBJ1-1,once,.,CASSIMGGSTEAFF,TGTGCCAGTAGTATAATGGGGGGTAGCACTGAAGCTTTCTTT
TRBV19,15,TRBJ2-7,.,TRBD1,CASSPGTGGFYEQYF,TGTGCCAGTAGTCCCGGGACAGGGGGCTTCTACGAGCAGTACTTC
TRBV7-2,13,TRBJ2-2,.,.,CASSLGEAGELFF,TGTGCCAGCAGCTTGGGGGAGGCCGGGGAGCTGTTTTTT
TRBV28,13,TRBJ1-6,.,.,CATQTQNNSPLHF,TGTGCCACCCAGACACAAAATAATTCACCCCTCCACTTT
TRBV13,15,TRBJ2-1,.,TRBD2,CASLAGGGSYNEQFF,TGTGCCAGCTTAGCGGGGGGGGGCTCCTACAATGAGCAGTTCTTC
TRBV4-3,15,TRBJ1-4,.,TRBD1,CASSQGRDSNEKLFF,TGCGCCAGCAGCCAAGGCCGGGACAGTAATGAAAAACTGTTTTTT
TRBV11-2,16,TRBJ2-1,.,TRBD2,CASSYEAGVFYNEQFF,TGTGCCAGCAGCTATGAAGCGGGAGTCTTCTACAATGAGCAGTTCTTC
TRBV5-8,14,TRBJ1-2,.,TRBD1,CASSLRGQGYGYTF,TGTGCCAGCAGCTTGCGGGGACAGGGGTATGGCTACACCTTC
TRBV29-1,14,TRBJ1-5,.,TRBD1,CSVLDRGSNQPQHF,TGCAGCGTATTAGACAGGGGTAGCAATCAGCCCCAGCATTTT
TRBV2,16,TRBJ2-5,.,TRBD1,CASSEGRWDSQETQYF,TGTGCCAGCAGTGAAGGGCGGTGGGACAGTCAAGAGACCCAGTACTTC
TRBV14,16,TRBJ2-6,.,.,CASSQGPSSGANVLTF,TGTGCCAGCAGCCAGGGCCCTTCCTCTGGGGCCAACGTCCTGACTTTC
TRBV6-1,13,TRBJ1-6,.,.,CASRPDPGESLHF,TGTGCCAGCAGGCCAGACCCCGGAGAATCCCTCCACTTT
TRBV5-1,14,TRBJ2-5,.,.,CASSFQGIQETQYF,TGCGCCAGCAGCTTCCAGGGGATCCAAGAGACCCAGTACTTC
TRBV6-2/TRBV6-3,12,TRBJ1-1,.,.,CASSMGGPEAFF,TGTGCCAGCAGTATGGGGGGGCCTGAAGCTTTCTTT
TRBV29-1,13,TRBJ2-7,.,.,CSARPTDSYEQYF,TGCAGCGCCCGTCCAACGGACAGCTACGAGCAGTACTTC
TRBV12-3/TRBV12-4,13,TRBJ1-6,.,.,CASRGGGSSPLHF,TGTGCCAGCCGTGGCGGGGGAAGTTCACCCCTCCACTTT
TRBV10-2,16,TRBJ2-7,once,.,CACGGMGGGKSYEQYF,TGCGCCTGCGGCGGTATGGGGGGAGGAAAATCCTACGAGCAGTACTTC
TRBV10-3,12,TRBJ2-7,.,.,CAISESSYEQYF,TGTGCCATCAGTGAGAGTAGTTACGAGCAGTACTTC
TRBV9,16,TRBJ1-4,few,.,CASSRRTDATNEKLFF,TGTGCCAGCAGCCGTAGAACAGACGCAACTAATGAAAAACTGTTTTTT
TRBV19,18,TRBJ1-5,.,TRBD1,CASNHLAPAGGYYQPQHF,TGTGCCAGCAATCACCTGGCCCCGGCAGGGGGCTACTATCAGCCCCAGCATTTT
TRBV4-1,15,TRBJ2-1,.,TRBD1,CASSLNRQGRNEQFF,TGCGCCAGCAGCCTCAACAGACAGGGAAGGAATGAGCAGTTCTTC
TRBV4-3,15,TRBJ1-2,.,.,CASSQVRGANYGYTF,TGCGCCAGCAGCCAAGTCAGGGGAGCTAACTATGGCTACACCTTC
TRBV2,15,TRBJ2-2,.,.,CASRTGPGVPGELFF,TGTGCCAGCAGGACCGGCCCGGGGGTACCCGGGGAGCTGTTTTTT
TRBV10-1,16,TRBJ2-7,few,TRBD2,CASSPTSGGAFEEQYF,TGCGCCAGCAGTCCGACTAGCGGGGGGGCCTTCGAGGAGCAGTACTTC
TRBV2,13,TRBJ2-7,few,.,CASSEAGLYEQYF,TGTGCCAGCAGTGAAGCGGGGCTCTACGAGCAGTACTTC
TRBV18,15,TRBJ2-6,once,.,CASSPSVVGANVLTF,TGTGCCAGCTCCCCGTCGGTGGTTGGGGCCAACGTCCTGACTTTC
TRBV6-1,15,TRBJ1-2,.,.,CASSETDLRGYGYTF,TGTGCCAGCAGTGAAACTGATTTAAGAGGCTATGGCTACACCTTC